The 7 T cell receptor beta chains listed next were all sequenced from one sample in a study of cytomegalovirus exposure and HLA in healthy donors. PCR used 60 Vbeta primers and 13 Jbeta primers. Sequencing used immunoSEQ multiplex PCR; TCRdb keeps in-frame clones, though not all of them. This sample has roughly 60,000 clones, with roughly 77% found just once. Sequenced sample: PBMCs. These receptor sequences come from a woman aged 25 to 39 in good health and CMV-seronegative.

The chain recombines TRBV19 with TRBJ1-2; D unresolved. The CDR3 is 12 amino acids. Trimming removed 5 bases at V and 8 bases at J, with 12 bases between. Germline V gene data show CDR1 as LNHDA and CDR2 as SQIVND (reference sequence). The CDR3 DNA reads TGTGCCAGTAGTCTCCTGCGGCAAGGCTACACCTTC. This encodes CASSLLRQGYTF.

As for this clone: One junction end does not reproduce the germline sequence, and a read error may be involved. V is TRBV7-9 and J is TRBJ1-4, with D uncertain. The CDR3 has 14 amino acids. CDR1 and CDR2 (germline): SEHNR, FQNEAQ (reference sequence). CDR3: CSSSLSGINEKLFF. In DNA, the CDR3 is TGTTCCAGCAGCTTATCCGGGATTAATGAAAAACTGTTTTTT.

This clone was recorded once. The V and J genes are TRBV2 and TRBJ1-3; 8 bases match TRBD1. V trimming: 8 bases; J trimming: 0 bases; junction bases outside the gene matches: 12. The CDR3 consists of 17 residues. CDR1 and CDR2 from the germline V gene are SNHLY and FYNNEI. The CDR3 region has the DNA TGTGCCAGCTCATTATCCTCCGGGACAGGCTCTGGAAACACCATATATTTT. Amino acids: CASSLSSGTGSGNTIYF.

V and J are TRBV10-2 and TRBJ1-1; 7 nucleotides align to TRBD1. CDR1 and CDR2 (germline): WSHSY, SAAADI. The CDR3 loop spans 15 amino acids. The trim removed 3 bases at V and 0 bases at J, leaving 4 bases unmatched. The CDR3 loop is CASSDPGTVNTEAFF. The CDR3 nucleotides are TGCGCCAGCAGTGACCCCGGGACAGTGAACACTGAAGCTTTCTTT.

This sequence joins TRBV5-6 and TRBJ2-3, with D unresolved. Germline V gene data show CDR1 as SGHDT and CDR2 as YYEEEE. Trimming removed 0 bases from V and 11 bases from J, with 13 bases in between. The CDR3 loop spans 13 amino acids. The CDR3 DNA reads TGTGCCAGCAGCTTGGGTACGGAGCTGGGGCAGTATTTT. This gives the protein CASSLGTELGQYF.

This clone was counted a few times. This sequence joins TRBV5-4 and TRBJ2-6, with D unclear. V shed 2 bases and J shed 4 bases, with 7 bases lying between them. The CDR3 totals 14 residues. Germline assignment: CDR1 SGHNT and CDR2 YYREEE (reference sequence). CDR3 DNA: TGTGCCAGCAGCTTCCTTTCCGGGGCCAACGTCCTGACTTTC. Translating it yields CASSFLSGANVLTF.

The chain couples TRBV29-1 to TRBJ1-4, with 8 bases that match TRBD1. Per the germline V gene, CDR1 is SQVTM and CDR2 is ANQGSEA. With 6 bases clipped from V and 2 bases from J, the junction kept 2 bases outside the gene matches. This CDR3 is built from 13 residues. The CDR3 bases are TGCAGCGTGGGACAGGCTACTAATGAAAAACTGTTTTTT. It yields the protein CSVGQATNEKLFF. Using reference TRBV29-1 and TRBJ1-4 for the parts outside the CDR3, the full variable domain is SAVISQKPSRDICQRGTSLTIQCQVDSQVTMMFWYRQQPGQSLTLIATANQGSEATYESGFVIDKFPISRPNLTFSTLTVSNMSPEDSSIYLCSVGQATNEKLFFGSGTQLSVL.